One TCR beta chain is described in this entry. These data originate in a study of blood T cell repertoires in COVID-19. The data were produced by immunoSEQ multiplex PCR, yet TCRdb's version contains in-frame clones alone and is incomplete. Altogether some 80,000 clones are present, over 75% being singletons, with the ten largest covering around 9.4%. This CDR3 is built from 19 residues. Germline-derived CDR1 and CDR2 are SGHTA and FQGNSA. Trimming at V came to 4 bases and at J to 2 bases, leaving 14 bases not matched to a gene. This TCR came from a human donor in a cohort sampled during active COVID-19. The gene calls are TRBV7-2 and TRBJ1-5; 10 positions match TRBD1. Sequencing used peripheral blood. In nucleotides, the CDR3 is TGTGCCAGCAGCTCCAGAACCGGGACAGGGGTTGGTGGCAATCAGCCCCAGCATTTT. The encoded protein is CASSSRTGTGVGGNQPQHF.